A selection of T cell receptor beta chains follows, all from one sample in a study of blood T cell repertoires in COVID-19. The assay was immunoSEQ multiplex PCR, and TCRdb's table has in-frame clones only and misses some. The sample has under 200,000 clones; about 93% are singletons. Sequenced sample: peripheral blood. These TCRs come from a man aged 50-59 years with acute or convalescent COVID-19. Both conserved end residues are part of each CDR3.

>TRBV11-2|TRBJ1-1
CASRATANTEAFF
>TRBV7-6|TRBJ1-5
CASSLGKGGPNSNQPQHF
>TRBV19|TRBJ2-5
CASSIQGSETQYF
>TRBV18|TRBJ2-7
CASSSTGQGSYEQYF
>TRBV19|TRBJ1-5
CASSGQGILDSNQPQHF
>TRBV18|TRBJ2-3
CASSPPGLADTTDTQYF
>TRBV2|TRBJ2-3
CASSVTGSGTDTQYF
>TRBV2|TRBJ2-1
CASSSWTSGRRDEQFF
>TRBV7-9|TRBJ1-2
CASSLVTGNYGYTF
>TRBV19|TRBJ1-4
CASSHRASSEKLFF
>TRBV6-5|TRBJ1-2
CASSYQGGYTF
>TRBV7-2|TRBJ2-1
CASSLYTGTYNEQFF
>TRBV5-8|TRBJ1-6
CASSGPGTGQGSPLHF
>TRBV4-2|TRBJ2-7
CASSSSYEQYF
>TRBV10-3|TRBJ2-5
CAIGAGTAQETQYF
>TRBV6-5|TRBJ2-7
CASSRDRGSYEQYF
>TRBV5-5|TRBJ1-6
CASSLERVDSPLHF
>TRBV5-1|TRBJ2-1
CASSLGLGGPYNEQFF
>TRBV23-1|TRBJ2-5
CASSPRQGQGKETQYF
>TRBV7-2|TRBJ1-4
CASSLGGEANEKLFF
>TRBV19|TRBJ1-1
CASSSNMNTEAFF
>TRBV12-3/TRBV12-4|TRBJ2-2
CASRGHLTGELFF
>TRBV30|TRBJ2-2
CAWNRRQGATGELFF
>TRBV10-3|TRBJ2-7
CAIRRLAGTYEQYF
>TRBV7-2|TRBJ1-5
CASSLDWAGNQPQHF
>TRBV14|TRBJ2-2
CASSQVWGGPVGELFF
>TRBV5-5|TRBJ2-1
CASKLAGEYNEQFF
>TRBV28|TRBJ1-5
CASSLAGAQPQHF
>TRBV18|TRBJ1-2
CASSPKGHVYGYTF
>TRBV5-1|TRBJ1-1
CASKVGQMNTEAFF
>TRBV27|TRBJ1-5
CASSSWTGSNQPQHF
>TRBV6-5|TRBJ1-6
CASRQGYSYNSPLHF
>TRBV11-2|TRBJ2-3
CASSLDPGLAAQYF
>TRBV13|TRBJ2-1
CASSRLAGFDYEQFF
>TRBV18|TRBJ1-1
CASSPTAANTEAFF
>TRBV6-5|TRBJ2-7
CASGGTGGPYEQYF
>TRBV6-5|TRBJ1-2
CASSSPRGYTF
>TRBV4-1|TRBJ1-6
CASSQGPGERSPLHF
>TRBV7-2|TRBJ2-1
CASSFGTALYNEQFF
>TRBV6-2/TRBV6-3|TRBJ2-4
CASSPGTSGANIQYF
>TRBV28|TRBJ2-1
CASSFRREGYNEQFF
>TRBV18|TRBJ2-7
CASSPGQYYEQYF
>TRBV20-1|TRBJ1-2
CSASGLYGYTF
>TRBV3-1/TRBV3-2|TRBJ2-7
CASSQDGRRAGPYEQYF
>TRBV5-1|TRBJ2-2
CASSPGTGGGELFF
>TRBV19|TRBJ2-4
CASKTRELQNIQYF
>TRBV5-6|TRBJ1-3
CASSLIRVSVDSGNTIYF
>TRBV3-1/TRBV3-2|TRBJ2-5
CASSQGGQGNVETQYF
>TRBV6-2/TRBV6-3|TRBJ2-5
CASSWSREETQYF
>TRBV27|TRBJ2-3
CASSTWTSGSIDTQYF
>TRBV7-9|TRBJ1-4
CASSLAQGVNEKLFF
>TRBV19|TRBJ1-6
CASSPPGTADNSPLHF
>TRBV9|TRBJ1-4
CASSGKGTGDNEKLFF
>TRBV27|TRBJ2-5
CASSLWGGGETQYF